The clone carrying this T cell receptor (beta chain) came up a few times. Its antigen is undetermined. This sample is part of a study of CD8+ T cells in alopecia areata. Extracted RNA was reverse transcribed, and the resulting cDNA served as sequencing template. Using immunoSEQ multiplex PCR, the repertoire was profiled, and TCRdb retains in-frame clones only, with some absent. The sample records about 260,000 clones, roughly 60% being singletons. Points from the study as a whole: Because of a solitary nonresponder, the connection of baseline CD8+ expansion to response stays uncertain.

The treatment denotes: oral pan-JAK inhibitor, 5-10 mg twice daily. Lesional scalp punch biopsies and peripheral blood came from alopecia areata patients. Material: CD4+ T cells sorted from blood, obtained around week 53, from a patient treated with tofacitinib. This clonotype originated in a human donor with alopecia areata.

The CDR3: CASSSGQQETQYF. As DNA, the CDR3 is TGCGCCAGCAGTTCGGGACAGCAAGAGACCCAGTACTTC. The chain couples TRBV5-1 to TRBJ2-5; 7 bases are a match to TRBD1. This CDR3 comprises 13 residues. V was clipped by 5 bases and J by 2 bases; unmatched bases: 3. Germline CDR1 reads SGHRS; CDR2 reads YFSETQ.